A single sample is the source of the 6 T cell receptor beta chains below, sequenced in a study of T-cell memory formation after mild COVID-19. TCRdb re-derived calls from the 5' RACE reads in MiXCR, one entry per CDR3 protein. The sample records about 470,000 distinct CDR3 sequences, nearly 25% being singletons. The material sequenced was PBMCs or a T cell subset sorted from them (not recorded which). These receptors came from an adult woman who had mild COVID-19 (a few samples of this study predate the infection). Cell type and time point are not known.

This clonotype showed up just once. The rearrangement joins TRBV7-8 to TRBJ2-3; 10 bases line up with TRBD2. This CDR3 spans 16 amino acids. Germline CDR1 and CDR2: SGHVS and FQNEAQ. The V gene end was trimmed by 7 bases and the J gene end by 1 base; junction bases not matched to a gene: 8. CDR3 sequence (DNA): TGTGCCAGCACCCCGCTGCTAGCGGGGGGCACAGATACGCAGTATTTT. Translating it yields CASTPLLAGGTDTQYF.

The chain couples TRBV12-3 or TRBV12-4 to TRBJ2-7, with 7 bases matching TRBD2. Trimming removed 1 base from V and 6 bases from J; junction bases left unmatched: 3. The CDR3 totals 13 residues. CDR3 residues: CASSLERDGEQYF. CDR3 sequence (DNA): TGTGCCAGCAGTTTAGAGCGGGACGGCGAGCAGTACTTC.

This chain uses TRBV6-5 with TRBJ2-2; tentatively, D is TRBD2 (5 bases). This CDR3 spans 15 amino acids. Germline V gene sequence: CDR1 MNHEY, CDR2 SVGAGI. Trimming took off 3 bases at V and 4 bases at J, with 12 bases between the two ends. The chain's CDR3 is CASSYWGSVTGELFF. CDR3 nucleotide sequence: TGTGCCAGCAGTTATTGGGGTAGCGTCACCGGGGAGCTGTTTTTT.

J is TRBJ2-7 and V is TRBV29-1; 7 bases align to TRBD1. With V trimmed by 3 bases and J by 4 bases, 3 bases remained unmatched. This CDR3 comprises 12 residues. In germline, CDR1 is SQVTM, CDR2 ANQGSEA. CDR3 protein: CSVEYRGYEQYF. The CDR3 DNA is TGCAGCGTTGAGTACAGGGGATACGAGCAGTACTTC.

This sequence joins TRBV7-3 and TRBJ2-1; TRBD2 agrees at 12 bases. The germline V gene has CDR1 SGHTA and CDR2 FQGTGA. This CDR3 is built from 15 residues. J gave up 7 bases and V 5 bases, and 6 bases lay outside the gene matches. The CDR3 is CASSASGRVGNEQFF. DNA of the CDR3: TGTGCCAGCAGCGCTAGCGGGAGGGTGGGGAATGAGCAGTTCTTC.

This clonotype has a handful of counts. The chain is built from TRBV6-5 and TRBJ1-2, with D possibly matching TRBD1 (5 bases). The CDR3 runs 16 residues. V was cut by 2 bases and J by 0 bases, with 13 bases left in between. Germline values: CDR1 MNHEY, CDR2 SVGAGI. CDR3 sequence (DNA): TGTGCCAGCAGTTACACGGGACGGAGAGCTAACTATGGCTACACCTTC. Translation gives CASSYTGRRANYGYTF.